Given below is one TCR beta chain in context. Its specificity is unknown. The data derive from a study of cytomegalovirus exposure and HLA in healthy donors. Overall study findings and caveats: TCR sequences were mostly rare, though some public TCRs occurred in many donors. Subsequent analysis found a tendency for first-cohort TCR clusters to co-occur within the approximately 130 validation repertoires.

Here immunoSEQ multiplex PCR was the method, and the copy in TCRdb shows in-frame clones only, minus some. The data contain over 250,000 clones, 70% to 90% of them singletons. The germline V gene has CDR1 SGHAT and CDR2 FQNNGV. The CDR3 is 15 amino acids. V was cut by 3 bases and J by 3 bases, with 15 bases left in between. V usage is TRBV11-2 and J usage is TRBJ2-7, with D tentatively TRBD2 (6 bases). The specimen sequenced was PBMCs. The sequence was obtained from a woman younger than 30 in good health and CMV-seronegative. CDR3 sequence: CASSFKTGANYEQYF. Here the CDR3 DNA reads TGTGCCAGCAGCTTCAAAACGGGAGCGAACTACGAGCAGTACTTC.